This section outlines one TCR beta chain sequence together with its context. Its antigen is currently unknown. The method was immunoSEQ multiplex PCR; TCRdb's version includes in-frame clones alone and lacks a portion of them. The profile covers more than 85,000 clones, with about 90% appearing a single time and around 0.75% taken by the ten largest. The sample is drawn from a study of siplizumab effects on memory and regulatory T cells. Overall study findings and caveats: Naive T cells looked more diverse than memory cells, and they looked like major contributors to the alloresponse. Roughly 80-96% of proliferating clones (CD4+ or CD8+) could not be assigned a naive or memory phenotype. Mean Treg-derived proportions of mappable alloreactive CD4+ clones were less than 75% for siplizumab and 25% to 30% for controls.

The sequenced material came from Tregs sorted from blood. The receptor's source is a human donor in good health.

CDR3 region: CASREAHGELFF. In DNA form, the CDR3 reads TGCGCCAGCCGGGAGGCTCATGGGGAGCTGTTTTTT. V is TRBV5-1 and J is TRBJ2-2; 7 positions match TRBD2. Germline CDR1 and CDR2: SGHRS and YFSETQ. Trimming took 7 bases from V and 8 from J; bases not matched to a gene: 5. CDR3 length: 12 residues.